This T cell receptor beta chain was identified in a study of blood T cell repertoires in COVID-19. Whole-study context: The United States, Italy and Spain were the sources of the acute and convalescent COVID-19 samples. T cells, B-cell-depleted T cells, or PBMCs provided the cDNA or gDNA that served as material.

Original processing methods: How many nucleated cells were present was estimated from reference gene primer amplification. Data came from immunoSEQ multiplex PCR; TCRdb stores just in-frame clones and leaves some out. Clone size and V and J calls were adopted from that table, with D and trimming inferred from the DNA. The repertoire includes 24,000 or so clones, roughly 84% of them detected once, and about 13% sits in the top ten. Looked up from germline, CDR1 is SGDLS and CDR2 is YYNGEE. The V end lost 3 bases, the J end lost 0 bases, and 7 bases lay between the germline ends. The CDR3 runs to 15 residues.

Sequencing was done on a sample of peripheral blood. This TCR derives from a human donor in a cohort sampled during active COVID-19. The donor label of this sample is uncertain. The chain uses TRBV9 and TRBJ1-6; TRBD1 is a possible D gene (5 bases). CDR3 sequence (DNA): TGTGCCAGCAGCGGAGACAGCTCCTATAATTCACCCCTCCACTTT. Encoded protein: CASSGDSSYNSPLHF.